These 5 T cell receptor beta chains were all obtained from the same sample, sequenced in a study of shared clonotypes between healthy human individuals. Positively selected for CCR7, the CD45RO-negative cells used as naive CD8 cells excluded terminally differentiated effector memory CD45RA+ cells. Repertoires were generated with immunoSEQ multiplex PCR, while TCRdb's copy carries only in-frame clones and drops some. The sample yields hundreds of thousands of clones, 95% to 98% seen once. Sequencing was carried out using naive CD8+ T cells sorted from blood. The origin of the receptors is a young man in good health.

V gene TRBV5-1 combines with J gene TRBJ2-1; TRBD2 aligns across 10 bases. The germline V gene encodes CDR1 SGHRS and CDR2 YFSETQ. The CDR3 extends over 17 amino acids. The ends lost 4 bases at V and 2 bases at J; junction bases unmatched: 9. Here the CDR3 reads CASSQETSGLPYNEQFF. CDR3 in DNA: TGCGCCAGCAGCCAGGAGACTAGCGGGTTACCCTACAATGAGCAGTTCTTC.

The rearrangement joins TRBV28 to TRBJ2-1; tentative D call: TRBD1 (5 bases). The CDR3 contains 13 residues. V shed 2 bases and J shed 9 bases, with 11 bases lying between them. From germline, CDR1 is MDHEN and CDR2 SYDVKM. The CDR3 is CASSLGQGAEQFF. In DNA, the CDR3 is TGTGCCAGCAGTTTAGGGCAGGGTGCTGAGCAGTTCTTC.

This clone appeared a single time. The chain employs TRBV7-2 and TRBJ1-2; D call uncertain. Germline V gene lookup returns CDR1 SGHTA and CDR2 FQGNSA. Between the trimmed V and J ends, which lost 5 bases and 6 bases, there was a span of 13 bases. The CDR3 is 13 residues long. The CDR3 protein is CASSHLTGNGYTF. For the CDR3, the DNA is TGTGCCAGCAGCCACCTGACGGGGAATGGCTACACCTTC.

The CDR3, as DNA: TGCAGCGTTCCCGGACTAGCGGGAGAGTACGAGCAGTACTTC. It encodes CSVPGLAGEYEQYF. The chain combines TRBV29-1 with TRBJ2-7, with 13 nucleotides matching TRBD2. Germline V gives CDR1 SQVTM, CDR2 ANQGSEA. CDR3 size: 14 residues. The junction had 5 bases not matched to a gene; V was cut back by 5 bases and J by 4 bases.

This rearrangement joins TRBV6-6 to TRBJ2-7, with a possible D match to TRBD1 (5 bases). Germline V lookup: CDR1 MNHNY, CDR2 SVGAGI (reference sequence). V was pared by 6 bases and J by 5 bases, with 20 bases between. This CDR3 has 15 amino acids. In DNA, the CDR3 is TGTGCCAGCAGGACAACAGGCCAAGGATACCACGAGCAGTACTTC. Translation gives CASRTTGQGYHEQYF.